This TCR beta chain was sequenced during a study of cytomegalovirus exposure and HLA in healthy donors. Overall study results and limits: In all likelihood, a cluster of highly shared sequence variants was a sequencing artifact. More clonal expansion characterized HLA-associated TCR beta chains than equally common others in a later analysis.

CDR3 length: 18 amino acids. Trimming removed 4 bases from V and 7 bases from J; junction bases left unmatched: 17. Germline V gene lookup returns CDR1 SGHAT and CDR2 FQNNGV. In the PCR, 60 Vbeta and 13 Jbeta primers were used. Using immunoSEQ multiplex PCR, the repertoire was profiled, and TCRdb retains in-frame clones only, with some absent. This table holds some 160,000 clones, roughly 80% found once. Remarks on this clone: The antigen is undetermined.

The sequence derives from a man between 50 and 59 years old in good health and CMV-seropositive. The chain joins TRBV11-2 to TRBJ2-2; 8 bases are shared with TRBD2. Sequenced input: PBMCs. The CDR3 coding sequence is TGTGCCAGCAGCTCAATTCTCCCGGGACTAGGGACCAGCGGGGAGCTGTTTTTT. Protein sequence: CASSSILPGLGTSGELFF.